This TCR beta chain derives from a study of identical twins. Per the germline V gene, CDR1 is MNHNS and CDR2 is SASEGT. V was cut by 2 bases and J by 7 bases, with 11 bases left in between. The CDR3 consists of 13 residues. From the 5' RACE reads, TCRdb called clonotypes with MiXCR, one entry per CDR3 protein. The repertoire includes under 300,000 distinct CDR3 sequences, more than 12% of them detected once, and approximately 8.2% sits in the top ten. Specimen: memory (CD45RO+) T cells sorted from blood. The receptor comes from a woman under 30 in good health. V gene TRBV6-1 combines with J gene TRBJ1-2; D not resolved. The CDR3 loop reads CASSEQTSGGYTF. CDR3 nucleotide sequence: TGTGCCAGCAGTGAACAAACCTCGGGTGGCTACACCTTC.